The TCR beta chain described here comes from a study of blood T cell repertoires in COVID-19. Trimming removed 5 bases from V and 3 bases from J, with 19 bases in between. CDR3 length equals 16 residues. Germline CDR1 is SGHTA and CDR2 is FQGTGA. This table comes from immunoSEQ multiplex PCR, and its TCRdb copy is limited to in-frame clones, with some not included. This table has about 250,000 clones, roughly 86% appearing once. This chain joins TRBV7-3 and TRBJ1-2, with a tentative D call TRBD1 (5 bases). The clonotype was recovered from a man aged 45-60 years with acute or convalescent COVID-19. The sample was peripheral blood. The CDR3 region is CASSPDPGPWDYGYTF. In DNA form, the CDR3 reads TGTGCCAGCAGCCCGGACCCAGGGCCTTGGGACTATGGCTACACCTTC. Supplemented by reference TRBV7-3 and TRBJ1-2, the full variable domain reads GAGVSQTPSNKVTEKGKYVELRCDPISGHTALYWYRQSLGQGPEFLIYFQGTGAADDSGLPNDRFFAVRPEGSVSTLKIQRTERGDSAVYLCASSPDPGPWDYGYTFGSGTRLTVV.